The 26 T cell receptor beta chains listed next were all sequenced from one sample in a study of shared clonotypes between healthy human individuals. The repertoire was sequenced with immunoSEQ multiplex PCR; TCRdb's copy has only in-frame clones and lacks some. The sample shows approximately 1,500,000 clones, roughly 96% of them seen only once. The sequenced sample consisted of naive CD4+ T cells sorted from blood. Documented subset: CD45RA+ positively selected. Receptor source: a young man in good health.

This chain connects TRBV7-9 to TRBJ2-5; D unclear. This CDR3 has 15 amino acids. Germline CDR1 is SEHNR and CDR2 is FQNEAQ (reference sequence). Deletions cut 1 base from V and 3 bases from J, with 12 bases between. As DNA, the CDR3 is TGTGCCAGCAGCTTAGGTAGGAGTCGTGAAGAGACCCAGTACTTC. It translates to CASSLGRSREETQYF.

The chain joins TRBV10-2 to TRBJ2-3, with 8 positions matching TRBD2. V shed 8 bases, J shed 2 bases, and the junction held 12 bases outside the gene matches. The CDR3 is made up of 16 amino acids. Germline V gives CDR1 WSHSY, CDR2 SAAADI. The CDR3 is CASLIRDSGNTDTQYF. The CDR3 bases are TGCGCCAGCCTGATACGGGATAGCGGGAACACAGATACGCAGTATTTT.

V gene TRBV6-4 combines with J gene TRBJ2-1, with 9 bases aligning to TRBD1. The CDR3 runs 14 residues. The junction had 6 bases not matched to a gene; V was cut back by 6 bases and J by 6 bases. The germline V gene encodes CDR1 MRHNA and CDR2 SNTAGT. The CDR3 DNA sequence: TGTGCCAGCAGGGAGGACAGGGGAACCAATGAGCAGTTCTTC. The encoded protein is CASREDRGTNEQFF.

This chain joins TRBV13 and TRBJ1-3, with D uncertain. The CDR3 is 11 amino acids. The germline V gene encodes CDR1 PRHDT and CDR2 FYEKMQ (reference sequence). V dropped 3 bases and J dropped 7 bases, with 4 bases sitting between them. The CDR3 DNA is TGTGCCAGCAGCTTCAGGAACACCATATATTTT. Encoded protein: CASSFRNTIYF.

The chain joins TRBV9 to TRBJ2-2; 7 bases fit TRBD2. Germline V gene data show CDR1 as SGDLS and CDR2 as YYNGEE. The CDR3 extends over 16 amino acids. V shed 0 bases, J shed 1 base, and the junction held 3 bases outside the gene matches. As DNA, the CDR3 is TGTGCCAGCAGCGTAGTTAGCGGGCAGAACACCGGGGAGCTGTTTTTT. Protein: CASSVVSGQNTGELFF.

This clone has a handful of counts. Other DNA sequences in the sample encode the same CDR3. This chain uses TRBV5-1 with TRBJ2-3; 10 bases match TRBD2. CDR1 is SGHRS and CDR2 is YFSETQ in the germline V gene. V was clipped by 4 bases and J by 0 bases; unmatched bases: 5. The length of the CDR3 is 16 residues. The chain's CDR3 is CASSGGLAVSTDTQYF. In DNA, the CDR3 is TGCGCCAGCAGCGGCGGACTAGCGGTGAGCACAGATACGCAGTATTTT.

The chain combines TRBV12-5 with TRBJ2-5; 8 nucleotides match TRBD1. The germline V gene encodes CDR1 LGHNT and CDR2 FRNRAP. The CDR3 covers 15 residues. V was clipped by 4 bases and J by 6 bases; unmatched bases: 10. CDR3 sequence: CASGSLDREVKTQYF. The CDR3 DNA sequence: TGTGCTAGTGGTTCCCTGGACAGGGAGGTAAAGACCCAGTACTTC.

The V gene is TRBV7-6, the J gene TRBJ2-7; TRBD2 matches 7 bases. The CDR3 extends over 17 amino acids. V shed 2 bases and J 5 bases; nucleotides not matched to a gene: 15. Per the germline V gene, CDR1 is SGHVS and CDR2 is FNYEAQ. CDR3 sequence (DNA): TGTGCCAGCAGCTTATTTCCTGTGACTAGCAGTTTCCACGAGCAGTACTTC. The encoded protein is CASSLFPVTSSFHEQYF.

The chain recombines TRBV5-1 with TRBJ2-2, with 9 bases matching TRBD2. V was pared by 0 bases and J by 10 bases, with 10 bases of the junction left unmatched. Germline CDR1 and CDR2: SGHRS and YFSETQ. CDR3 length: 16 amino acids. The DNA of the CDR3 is TGCGCCAGCAGCTTGGCCCCGACTAGCGGAGTTAAGGAGCTGTTTTTT. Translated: CASSLAPTSGVKELFF.

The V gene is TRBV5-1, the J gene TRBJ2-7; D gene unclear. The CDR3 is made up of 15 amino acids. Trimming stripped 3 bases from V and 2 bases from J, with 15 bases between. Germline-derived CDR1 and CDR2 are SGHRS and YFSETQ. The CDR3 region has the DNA TGCGCCAGCAGCTACATGGGGATATATACCTACGAGCAGTACTTC. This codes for CASSYMGIYTYEQYF.

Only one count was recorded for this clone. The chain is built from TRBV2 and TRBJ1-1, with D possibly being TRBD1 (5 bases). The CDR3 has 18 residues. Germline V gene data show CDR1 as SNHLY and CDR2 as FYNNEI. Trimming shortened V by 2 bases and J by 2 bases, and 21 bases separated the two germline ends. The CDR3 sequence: CASSELGDLIGANTEAFF. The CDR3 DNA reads TGTGCCAGCAGTGAATTGGGTGATTTAATCGGGGCCAACACTGAAGCTTTCTTT.

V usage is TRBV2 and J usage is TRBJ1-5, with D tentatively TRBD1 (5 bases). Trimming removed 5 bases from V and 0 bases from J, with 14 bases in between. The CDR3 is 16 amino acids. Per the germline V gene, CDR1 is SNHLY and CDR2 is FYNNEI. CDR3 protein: CASSKTVHDSNQPQHF. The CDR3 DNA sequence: TGTGCCAGCAGTAAGACAGTACACGATAGCAATCAGCCCCAGCATTTT.

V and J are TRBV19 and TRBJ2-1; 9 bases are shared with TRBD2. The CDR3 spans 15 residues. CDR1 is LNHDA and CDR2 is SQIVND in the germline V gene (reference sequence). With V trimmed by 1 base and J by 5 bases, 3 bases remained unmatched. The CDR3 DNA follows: TGTGCCAGTAGTATAGTAAGCGGGAGGCACAATGAGCAGTTCTTC. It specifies CASSIVSGRHNEQFF.

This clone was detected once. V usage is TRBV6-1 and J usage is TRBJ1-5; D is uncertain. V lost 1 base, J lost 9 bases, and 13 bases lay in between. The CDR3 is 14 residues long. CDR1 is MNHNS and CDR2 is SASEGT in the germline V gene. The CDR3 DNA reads TGTGCCAGCAGTGAAGGGCAGACCCCACCGCCCCAGCATTTT. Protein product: CASSEGQTPPPQHF.

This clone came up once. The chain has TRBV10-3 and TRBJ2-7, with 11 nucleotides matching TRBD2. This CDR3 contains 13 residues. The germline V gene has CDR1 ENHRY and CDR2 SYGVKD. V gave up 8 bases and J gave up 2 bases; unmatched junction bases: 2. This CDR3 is CAIGTSGTYEQYF. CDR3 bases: TGTGCCATCGGGACTAGCGGAACCTACGAGCAGTACTTC.

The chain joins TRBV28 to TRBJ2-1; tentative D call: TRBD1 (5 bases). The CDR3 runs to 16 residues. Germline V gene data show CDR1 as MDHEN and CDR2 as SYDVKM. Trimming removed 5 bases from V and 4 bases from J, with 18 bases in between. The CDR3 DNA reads TGTGCCAGCAGTCGAATGCTAGGGGTTGCATACAATGAGCAGTTCTTC. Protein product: CASSRMLGVAYNEQFF.

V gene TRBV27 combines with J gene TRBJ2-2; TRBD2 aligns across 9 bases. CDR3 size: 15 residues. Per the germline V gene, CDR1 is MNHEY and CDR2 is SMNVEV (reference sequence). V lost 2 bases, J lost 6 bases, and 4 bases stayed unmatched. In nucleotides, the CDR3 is TGTGCCAGCAGTTTAGGGACTAGCATAGCCGGGGAGCTGTTTTTT. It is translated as CASSLGTSIAGELFF.

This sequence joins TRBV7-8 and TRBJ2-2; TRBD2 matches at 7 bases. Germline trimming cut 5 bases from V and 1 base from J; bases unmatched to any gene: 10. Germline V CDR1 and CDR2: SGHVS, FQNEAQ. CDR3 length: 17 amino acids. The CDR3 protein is CASSQRPGTKNTGELFF. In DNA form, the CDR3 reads TGTGCCAGCAGCCAACGACCCGGGACTAAGAACACCGGGGAGCTGTTTTTT. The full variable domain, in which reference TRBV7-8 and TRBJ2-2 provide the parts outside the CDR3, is GAGVSQSPRYKVAKRGQDVALRCDPISGHVSLFWYQQALGQGPEFLTYFQNEAQLDKSGLPSDRFFAERPEGSVSTLKIQRTQQEDSAVYLCASSQRPGTKNTGELFFGEGSRLTVL.

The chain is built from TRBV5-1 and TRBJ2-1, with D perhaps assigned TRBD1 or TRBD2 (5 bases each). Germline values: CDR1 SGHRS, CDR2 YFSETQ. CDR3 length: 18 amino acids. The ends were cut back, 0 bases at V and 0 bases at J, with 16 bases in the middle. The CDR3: CASSLGPWGRGSYNEQFF. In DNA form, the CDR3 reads TGCGCCAGCAGCTTGGGGCCATGGGGCCGGGGCTCCTACAATGAGCAGTTCTTC.

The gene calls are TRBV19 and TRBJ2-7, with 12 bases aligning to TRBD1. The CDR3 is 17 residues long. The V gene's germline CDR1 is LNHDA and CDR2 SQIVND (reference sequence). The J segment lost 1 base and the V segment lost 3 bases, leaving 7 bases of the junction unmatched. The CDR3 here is CASSIGTGGRRSYEQYF. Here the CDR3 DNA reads TGTGCCAGTAGTATTGGGACAGGGGGCAGAAGGTCCTACGAGCAGTACTTC.

The DNA of the CDR3 is TGTGCCACCAGCAGAGGGGCGGGCCGAGCAAACGAGCAGTACTTC. It is translated as CATSRGAGRANEQYF. This rearrangement joins TRBV15 to TRBJ2-7; perhaps TRBD2 as D (5 bases). The CDR3 is 15 residues long. Trimming took off 1 base at V and 5 bases at J, with 15 bases between the two ends. Germline V CDR1 and CDR2: LNHNV, YYDKDF (reference sequence).

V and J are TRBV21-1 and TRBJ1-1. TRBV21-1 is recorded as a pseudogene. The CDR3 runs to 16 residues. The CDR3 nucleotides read TGTGCCAGCAGCCACGGCGCGGGGTCTAAGAACACTGAAGCTTTCTTT. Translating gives CASSHGAGSKNTEAFF.

The CDR3 reads CATSIRLAGGLGSSYNEQFF. The CDR3 DNA reads as TGTGCCACCAGCATCCGACTAGCGGGAGGGTTGGGGAGCTCCTACAATGAGCAGTTCTTC. The chain couples TRBV15 to TRBJ2-1, with 14 bases that match TRBD2. This CDR3 comprises 20 residues. Germline values: CDR1 LNHNV, CDR2 YYDKDF (reference sequence). V trimming: 4 bases; J trimming: 0 bases; junction bases outside the gene matches: 11.

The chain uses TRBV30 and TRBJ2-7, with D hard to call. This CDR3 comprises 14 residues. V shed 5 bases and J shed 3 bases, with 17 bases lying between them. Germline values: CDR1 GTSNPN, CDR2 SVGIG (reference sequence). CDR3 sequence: CAWQRRGILYEQYF. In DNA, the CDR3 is TGTGCCTGGCAGAGGCGCGGAATCCTCTACGAGCAGTACTTC.

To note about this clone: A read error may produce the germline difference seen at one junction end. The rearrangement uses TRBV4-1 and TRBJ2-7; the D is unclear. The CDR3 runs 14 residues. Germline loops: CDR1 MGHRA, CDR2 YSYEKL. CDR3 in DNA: TGCGCCACCAGCCCGGGTCCTCTCTCCTACGAGCAGTACTTC. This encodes CATSPGPLSYEQYF.

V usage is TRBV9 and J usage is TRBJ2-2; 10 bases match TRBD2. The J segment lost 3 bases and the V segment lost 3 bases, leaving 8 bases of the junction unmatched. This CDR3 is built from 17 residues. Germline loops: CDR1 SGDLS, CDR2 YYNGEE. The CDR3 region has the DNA TGTGCCAGCAGCGACGCCGGGACTAGCGAAGACACCGGGGAGCTGTTTTTT. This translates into CASSDAGTSEDTGELFF.